This TCR beta chain appears in the sequencing data of a study of cytomegalovirus exposure and HLA in healthy donors. Study-wide results and limits: Some public TCRs appeared in many individuals, while most sequences were rare. Analyses of presence and absence presupposed an approximately uniform sequencing depth across donors. Later on, an analysis showed TCR association rates differing by HLA locus, with DRB1 the most and HLA-C the fewest.

This clone has just a few counts. Its antigen is undetermined. Primers included in the PCR were 60 Vbeta and 13 Jbeta primers. Sequencing used immunoSEQ multiplex PCR; TCRdb keeps in-frame clones, though not all of them. This sample carries about 130,000 clones, roughly 85% of them seen once, and the ten largest clones take around 7%. The CDR3 has 18 amino acids. This chain uses TRBV21-1 with TRBJ1-5; no DNA check was done on the table's D call, TRBD1. TRBV21-1 is described as a pseudogene. The TCR originated in a man in his forties or fifties in good health and CMV-seropositive. The sequenced material came from PBMCs. The CDR3 loop reads CASSPRDRAVKSNQPQHF. The DNA of the CDR3 is TGTGCCAGCAGCCCACGGGACAGGGCCGTGAAGAGCAATCAGCCCCAGCATTTT.